Listed below are T cell receptor beta chains from one sample, sequenced in a study of cytomegalovirus exposure and HLA in healthy donors. Some clones are missing from TCRdb's copy, which holds only in-frame ones; the method was immunoSEQ multiplex PCR. The profile covers about 200,000 clones, with about 89% appearing a single time and 1% to 1.5% taken by the ten largest. The sequenced sample consisted of PBMCs. The receptors were gathered from a man aged 25 to 40 in good health and CMV-seronegative. CDR3s include the opening cysteine and the closing phenylalanine or tryptophan. Some rows mark clone size as missing; the rest say once, few, many or name a class of expanded clone.

cdr3_aa: CASSTQGFYEQYF
v_call: TRBV28
j_call: TRBJ2-7
clone_size: NA

cdr3_aa: CASLTGDNQPQHF
v_call: TRBV6-5
j_call: TRBJ1-5
clone_size: NA

cdr3_aa: CASTRTGKAGELFF
v_call: TRBV6-5
j_call: TRBJ2-2
clone_size: NA

cdr3_aa: CASSLSPTPGDTQYF
v_call: TRBV7-6
j_call: TRBJ2-3
clone_size: NA

cdr3_aa: CASRAGYEQYF
v_call: TRBV19
j_call: TRBJ2-7
clone_size: NA

cdr3_aa: CSVDGDRGYGYTF
v_call: TRBV29-1
j_call: TRBJ1-2
clone_size: NA

cdr3_aa: CASSLTQRGGRETQYF
v_call: TRBV7-9
j_call: TRBJ2-5
clone_size: NA

cdr3_aa: CASRWTDYTEAFF
v_call: TRBV6-1
j_call: TRBJ1-1
clone_size: NA

cdr3_aa: CASSLVDTSSYEQYF
v_call: TRBV28
j_call: TRBJ2-7
clone_size: NA

cdr3_aa: CAWSVVVAGPNEQFF
v_call: TRBV30
j_call: TRBJ2-1
clone_size: NA

cdr3_aa: CASSNRKTGERDYGHTF
v_call: TRBV21-1
j_call: TRBJ1-2
clone_size: NA

cdr3_aa: CASRGGQGAYEQYF
v_call: TRBV5-1
j_call: TRBJ2-7
clone_size: NA

cdr3_aa: CASSPTRAMYQPQHF
v_call: TRBV6-1
j_call: TRBJ1-5
clone_size: once

cdr3_aa: CASRADHQGETQYF
v_call: TRBV5-1
j_call: TRBJ2-5
clone_size: NA

cdr3_aa: CASSEAATGYGYTF
v_call: TRBV5-1
j_call: TRBJ1-2
clone_size: NA

cdr3_aa: CASSAPTGGARQYF
v_call: TRBV19
j_call: TRBJ2-5
clone_size: once

cdr3_aa: CASSRDGGAATDTQYF
v_call: TRBV28
j_call: TRBJ2-3
clone_size: NA

cdr3_aa: CASSLGAGGFRNEQFF
v_call: TRBV7-8
j_call: TRBJ2-1
clone_size: NA

cdr3_aa: CASSPRTGNYGYTF
v_call: TRBV5-4
j_call: TRBJ1-2
clone_size: NA

cdr3_aa: CASSPSGGLQETQYF
v_call: TRBV27
j_call: TRBJ2-5
clone_size: NA

cdr3_aa: CATSIGQGNYGYTF
v_call: TRBV15
j_call: TRBJ1-2
clone_size: NA

cdr3_aa: CASSLADKFFYGYTF
v_call: TRBV28
j_call: TRBJ1-2
clone_size: NA

cdr3_aa: CASSPPRGSYNEQFF
v_call: TRBV19
j_call: TRBJ2-1
clone_size: NA

cdr3_aa: CASSLRMGQHMNTEAFF
v_call: TRBV5-1
j_call: TRBJ1-1
clone_size: NA

cdr3_aa: CASSEVGGGTDTQYF
v_call: TRBV10-2
j_call: TRBJ2-3
clone_size: NA

cdr3_aa: CASSLGALNGYTF
v_call: TRBV7-9
j_call: TRBJ1-2
clone_size: NA

cdr3_aa: CASRTTGTSGKETQYF
v_call: TRBV19
j_call: TRBJ2-5
clone_size: once

cdr3_aa: CAIPGASRGNIEAFF
v_call: TRBV7-9
j_call: TRBJ1-1
clone_size: NA

cdr3_aa: CSARSGQSLHF
v_call: TRBV20-1
j_call: TRBJ1-6
clone_size: NA

cdr3_aa: CASSDTGIYEQYF
v_call: TRBV6-5
j_call: TRBJ2-7
clone_size: NA

cdr3_aa: CASSYGGDSPLHF
v_call: TRBV6-5
j_call: TRBJ1-6
clone_size: NA

cdr3_aa: CASSETGTGLYEQYF
v_call: TRBV19
j_call: TRBJ2-7
clone_size: NA

cdr3_aa: CASSPQGQNGYTF
v_call: TRBV19
j_call: TRBJ1-2
clone_size: NA

cdr3_aa: CASSLAGSTDTQYF
v_call: TRBV5-1
j_call: TRBJ2-3
clone_size: few

cdr3_aa: CSVTRVRDGYTF
v_call: TRBV29-1
j_call: TRBJ1-2
clone_size: few

cdr3_aa: CASSSGQGGPEQFF
v_call: TRBV5-4
j_call: TRBJ2-1
clone_size: NA

cdr3_aa: CASGFDGQGDEQYF
v_call: TRBV12-5
j_call: TRBJ2-7
clone_size: NA

cdr3_aa: CASSWDRGRTGELFF
v_call: TRBV4-2
j_call: TRBJ2-2
clone_size: once

cdr3_aa: CASSQVGLAGVQYF
v_call: TRBV4-1
j_call: TRBJ2-4
clone_size: NA

cdr3_aa: CASSLTIPNEQFF
v_call: TRBV5-1
j_call: TRBJ2-1
clone_size: NA

cdr3_aa: CASSSRQGSSYNEQFF
v_call: TRBV5-4
j_call: TRBJ2-1
clone_size: NA

cdr3_aa: CASSRGLRTGELFF
v_call: TRBV19
j_call: TRBJ2-2
clone_size: once

cdr3_aa: CASSWTGLSNQPQHF
v_call: TRBV5-1
j_call: TRBJ1-5
clone_size: once